This T cell receptor beta chain was captured in a study of CD8+ T cells in alopecia areata. Study information: The drug, tofacitinib, lasted 6 to 18 months, followed by 6 months off drug. General study points: Clonality in lesional scalp, especially alopecia totalis/universalis, exceeded that of normal scalp.

Collected material from alopecia areata patients comprised lesional scalp punch biopsies and peripheral blood. Note on this clone: Its specificity is not known.

It was cDNA, reverse transcribed from extracted RNA, that served as the sequencing template. Method: immunoSEQ multiplex PCR; TCRdb's copy keeps in-frame clones and lacks some. The sample has 140,000 to 150,000 clones; approximately 50% are singletons. Between the trimmed V and J ends, which lost 4 bases and 4 bases, there was a span of 8 bases. The germline V gene encodes CDR1 SQVTM and CDR2 ANQGSEA. The CDR3 loop spans 12 amino acids. The chain employs TRBV29-1 and TRBJ2-1, with D unclear. The TCR comes from a human donor with alopecia areata. This specimen was CD4+ T cells sorted from blood, taken at week 0. The CDR3 DNA sequence: TGCAGCGTTGGGGAAGCTTACAATGAGCAGTTCTTC. Translating gives CSVGEAYNEQFF.